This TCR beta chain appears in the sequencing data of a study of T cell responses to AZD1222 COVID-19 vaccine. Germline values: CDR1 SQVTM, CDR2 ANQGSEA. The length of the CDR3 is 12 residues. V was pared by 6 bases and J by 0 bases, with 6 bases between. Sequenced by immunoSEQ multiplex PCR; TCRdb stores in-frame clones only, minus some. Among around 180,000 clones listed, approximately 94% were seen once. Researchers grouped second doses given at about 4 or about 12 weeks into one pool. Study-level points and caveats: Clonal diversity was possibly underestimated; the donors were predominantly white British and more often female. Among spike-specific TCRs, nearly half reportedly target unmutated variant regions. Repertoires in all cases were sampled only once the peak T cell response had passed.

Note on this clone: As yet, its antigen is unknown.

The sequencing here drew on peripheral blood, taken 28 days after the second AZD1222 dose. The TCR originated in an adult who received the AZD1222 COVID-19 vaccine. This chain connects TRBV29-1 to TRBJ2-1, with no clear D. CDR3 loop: CSVQYSYNEQFF. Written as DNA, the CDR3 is TGCAGCGTCCAATACTCCTACAATGAGCAGTTCTTC.